The source of this TCR beta chain is a study of blood T cell repertoires in COVID-19 (TCRdb year 2020). About the full investigation: Samples covering the acute and convalescent phases of COVID-19 were provided by collaborators in the United States, Italy and Spain. The material from the prospective study consisted of cDNA or gDNA derived from T cells, B-cell-depleted T cells, or PBMCs. Where HLA class I and class II types were available, the types were taken from metadata supplied by the sample provider, not from assay-based typing. Sample metadata almost always included a de-identified subject ID, COVID-19 status, age in years and sex. A freely available public database, intended as a resource for researchers studying the immune response to SARS-CoV-2, is where the repertoires were released. The samples were drawn from two sources: the first 160 participants of the ongoing ImmuneRACE study, and about 1,300 subjects contributed by 6 global collaborators. Subjects who had been exposed to COVID-19, were actively infected with it, or had recovered from it provided the deeply sampled blood TCRbeta repertoires that made up the dataset. General findings and caveats noted by the study authors: How much clinical and demographic metadata was included differed by source and by participant, and the metadata was provided uncurated.

This clone occurred a few times. The clone's antigen remains unknown. Within one base of it there is no much larger clone, and no base qualities were kept. TCRbeta CDR3 regions were amplified from genomic DNA by means of the immunoSEQ Assay, a bias-controlled multiplex PCR. As for the original processing: Within the assay, amplification of reference gene primers was used to estimate how many nucleated cells each sample contained. To quantify the absolute abundance of each unique TCRbeta CDR3 rearrangement, sequence reads were collapsed and filtered. For each sample, productive Simpson clonality was calculated as the square root of Simpson's diversity index over productive rearrangements. TCRdb provides this immuneACCESS table in a form limited to in-frame rearrangements. Some clones are lacking; in checked studies, under half of them reflect an unresolved V gene, and why the rest are absent is not known. Clonal size and the V and J genes are those of that table, whereas D and trimming came from the DNA. The sample includes 96,000 or so clones, with approximately 90% observed a single time. The ten top clones hold over 2.5% of the sample.

The CDR3 runs 15 residues from the cysteine to the phenylalanine. The DNA shown is the 45-base CDR3, in frame from base 1. Unmatched junction bases come to 9, with V trimmed by 4 bases and J by 9 bases. The germline V gene (reference sequence) supplies CDR1 SGHKS and CDR2 YYEKEE. Each collaborating institution followed its own protocols to collect whole blood in K2EDTA tubes. For TCRbeta analysis, collaborators shipped samples as frozen whole blood, isolated PBMCs, or DNA extracted from either of those sample types. The chain employs TRBV5-5 and TRBJ1-6; 8 middle bases align to TRBD1. This clonotype was obtained from a woman older than 75 with acute or convalescent COVID-19. Sequenced sample: peripheral blood. The CDR3 in this case is CASSRQGQVTSPLHF. The sequenced DNA: TGTGCCAGCAGCCGACAGGGACAGGTGACTTCACCCCTCCACTTT.